This record concerns one T cell receptor (beta chain) sequence. CDR3 length equals 18 residues. The J segment lost 1 base and the V segment lost 0 bases, leaving 8 bases of the junction unmatched. Germline V gives CDR1 LNHNV, CDR2 YYDKDF (reference sequence). The data derive from a study of OX40 agonist ivuxolimab in advanced cancers. Study-wide background: A partial response was reached by three patients: one with hepatocellular carcinoma and two with cutaneous melanoma.

Assay used: immunoSEQ multiplex PCR; TCRdb lists only in-frame clones, some missing. This sample has approximately 35,000 clones, with about 85% found just once. This clonotype originated in an adult with an advanced solid tumor such as melanoma, head and neck, liver or kidney cancer. The V gene is TRBV15, the J gene TRBJ2-5, with TRBD2 matching 10 bases. The source material was CD4+ or CD8+ T cells sorted from blood, sampled in a trial of the OX40 agonist ivuxolimab. CDR3 DNA sequence: TGTGCCACCAGCAGAGATTATACTAGCGGGACGACCCAAGAGACCCAGTACTTC. This translates into CATSRDYTSGTTQETQYF. Full variable domain (rest looked up from reference TRBV15 and TRBJ2-5): DAMVIQNPRYQVTQFGKPVTLSCSQTLNHNVMYWYQQKSSQAPKLLFHYYDKDFNNEADTPDNFQSRRPNTSFCFLDIRSPGLGDTAMYLCATSRDYTSGTTQETQYFGPGTRLLVL.